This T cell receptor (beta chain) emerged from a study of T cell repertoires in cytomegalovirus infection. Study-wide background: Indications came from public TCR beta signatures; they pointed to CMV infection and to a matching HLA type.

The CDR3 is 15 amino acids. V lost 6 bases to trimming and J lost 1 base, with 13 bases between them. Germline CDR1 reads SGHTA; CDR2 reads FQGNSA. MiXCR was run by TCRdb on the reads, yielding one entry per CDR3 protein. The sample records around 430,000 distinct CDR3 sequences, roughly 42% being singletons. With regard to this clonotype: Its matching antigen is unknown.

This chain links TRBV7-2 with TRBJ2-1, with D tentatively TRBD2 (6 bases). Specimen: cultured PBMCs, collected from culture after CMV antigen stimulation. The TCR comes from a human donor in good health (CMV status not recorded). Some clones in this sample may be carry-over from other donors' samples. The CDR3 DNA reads TGTGCCAGCAGTCAGGTAGCGGTGTCCTACAATGAGCAGTTCTTC. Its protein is CASSQVAVSYNEQFF. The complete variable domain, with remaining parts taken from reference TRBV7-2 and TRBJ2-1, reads GAGVSQSPSNKVTEKGKDVELRCDPISGHTALYWYRQSLGQGLEFLIYFQGNSAPDKSGLPSDRFSAERTGGSVSTLTIQRTQQEDSAVYLCASSQVAVSYNEQFFGPGTRLTVL.